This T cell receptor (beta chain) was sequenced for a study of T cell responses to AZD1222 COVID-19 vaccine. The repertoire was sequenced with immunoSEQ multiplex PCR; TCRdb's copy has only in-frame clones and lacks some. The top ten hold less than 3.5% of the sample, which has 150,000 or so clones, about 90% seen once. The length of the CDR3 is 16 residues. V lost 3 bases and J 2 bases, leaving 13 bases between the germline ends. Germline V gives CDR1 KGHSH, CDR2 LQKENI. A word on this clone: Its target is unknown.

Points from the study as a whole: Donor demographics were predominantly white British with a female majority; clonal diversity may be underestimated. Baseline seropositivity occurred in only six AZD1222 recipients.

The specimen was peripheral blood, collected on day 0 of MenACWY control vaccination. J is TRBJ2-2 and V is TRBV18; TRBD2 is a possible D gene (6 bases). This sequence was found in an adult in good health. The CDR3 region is CASSPLGTGNTGELFF. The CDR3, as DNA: TGTGCCAGCTCACCCCTAGGGACTGGAAACACCGGGGAGCTGTTTTTT.